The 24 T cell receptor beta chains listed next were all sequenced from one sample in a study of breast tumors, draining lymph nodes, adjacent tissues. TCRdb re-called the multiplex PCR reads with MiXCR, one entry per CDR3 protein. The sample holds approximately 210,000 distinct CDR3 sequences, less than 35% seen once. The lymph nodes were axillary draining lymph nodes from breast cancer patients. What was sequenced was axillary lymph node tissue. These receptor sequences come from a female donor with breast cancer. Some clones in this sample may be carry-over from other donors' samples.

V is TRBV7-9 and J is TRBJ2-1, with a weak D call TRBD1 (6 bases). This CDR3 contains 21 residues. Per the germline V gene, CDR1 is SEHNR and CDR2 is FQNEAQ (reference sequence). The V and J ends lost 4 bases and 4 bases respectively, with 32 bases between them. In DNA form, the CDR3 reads TGTGCCAGCAGCTCGTTGGGACACCGACCACTCCACCGGGGAGCTTACAATGAGCAGTTCTTC. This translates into CASSSLGHRPLHRGAYNEQFF.

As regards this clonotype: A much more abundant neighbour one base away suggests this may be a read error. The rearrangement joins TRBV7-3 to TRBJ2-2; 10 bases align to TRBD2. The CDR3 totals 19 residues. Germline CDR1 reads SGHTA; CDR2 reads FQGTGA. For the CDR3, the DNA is TGTGCCAGCAGCTTAAGGACAGCGGGGGGGCCCCGGGACACCGGGGGGCTGTTTTTT. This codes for CASSLRTAGGPRDTGGLFF.

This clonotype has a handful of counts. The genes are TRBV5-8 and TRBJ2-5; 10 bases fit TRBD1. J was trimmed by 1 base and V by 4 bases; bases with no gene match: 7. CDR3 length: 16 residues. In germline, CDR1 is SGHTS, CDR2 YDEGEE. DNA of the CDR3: TGTGCCAGCAGCCCGGGACAGGGGACCTCCCAAGAGACCCAGTACTTC. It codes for CASSPGQGTSQETQYF. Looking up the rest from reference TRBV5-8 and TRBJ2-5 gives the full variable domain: EAGVTQSPTHLIKTRGQQATLRCSPISGHTSVYWYQQALGLGLQFLLWYDEGEERNRGNFPPRFSGRQFPNYSSELNVNALELEDSALYLCASSPGQGTSQETQYFGPGTRLLVL.

CDR3 coding DNA: TGTGCCAGCAGCCCCGGGGGGGCCTACGAGCAGTACTTC. Protein: CASSPGGAYEQYF. The J gene is TRBJ2-7, the V gene TRBV3-1; 8 nucleotides match TRBD2. The CDR3 extends over 13 amino acids. Trimming took 4 bases from V and 2 from J; bases not matched to a gene: 1. The germline V gene has CDR1 LGHDT and CDR2 YNNKEL (reference sequence).

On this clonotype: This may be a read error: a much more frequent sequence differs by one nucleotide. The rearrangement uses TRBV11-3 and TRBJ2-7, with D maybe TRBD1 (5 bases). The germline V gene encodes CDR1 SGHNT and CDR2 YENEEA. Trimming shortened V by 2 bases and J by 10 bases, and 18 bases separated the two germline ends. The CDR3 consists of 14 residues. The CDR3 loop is CASSLRPSGSLQYF. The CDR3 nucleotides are TGTGCCAGCAGCTTACGGCCTTCAGGGTCCCTCCAGTACTTC.

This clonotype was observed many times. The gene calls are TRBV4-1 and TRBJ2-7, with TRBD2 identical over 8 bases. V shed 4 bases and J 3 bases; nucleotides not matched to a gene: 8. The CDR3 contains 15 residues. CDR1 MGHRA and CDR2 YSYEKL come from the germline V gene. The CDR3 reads CASSPQERGIYEQYF. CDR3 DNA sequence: TGCGCCAGCAGCCCCCAGGAGCGGGGGATCTACGAGCAGTACTTC.

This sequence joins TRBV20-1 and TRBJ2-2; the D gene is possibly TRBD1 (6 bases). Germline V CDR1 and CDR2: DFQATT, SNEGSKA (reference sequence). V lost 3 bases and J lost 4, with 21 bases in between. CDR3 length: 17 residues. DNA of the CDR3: TGCAGTGCTAGGGCTTTTGGGCTAGGGGGAAGCACCGGGGAGCTGTTTTTT. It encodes CSARAFGLGGSTGELFF.

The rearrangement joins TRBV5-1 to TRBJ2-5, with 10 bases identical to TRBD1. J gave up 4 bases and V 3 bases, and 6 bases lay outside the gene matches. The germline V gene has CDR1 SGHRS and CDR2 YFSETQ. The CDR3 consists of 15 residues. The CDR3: CASSSETGGLETQYF. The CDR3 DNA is TGCGCCAGCAGCTCCGAGACAGGGGGCTTAGAGACCCAGTACTTC.

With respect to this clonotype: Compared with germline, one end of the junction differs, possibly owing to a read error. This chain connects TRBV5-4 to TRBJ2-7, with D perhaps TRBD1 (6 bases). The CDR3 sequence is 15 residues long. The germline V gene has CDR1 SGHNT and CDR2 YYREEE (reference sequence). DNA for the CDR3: TGTGCCAGCAGTTCGAGTCCAGGGGCTGACGGGGAGCTGTACTTC. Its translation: CASSSSPGADGELYF.

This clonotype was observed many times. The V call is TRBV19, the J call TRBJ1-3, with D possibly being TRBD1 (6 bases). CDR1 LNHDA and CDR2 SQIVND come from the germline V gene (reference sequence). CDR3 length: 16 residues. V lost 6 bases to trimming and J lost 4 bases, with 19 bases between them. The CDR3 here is CASSRLWDTLGNTIYF. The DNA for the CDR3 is TGTGCCAGTAGCCGTCTTTGGGACACTCTCGGAAACACCATATATTTT. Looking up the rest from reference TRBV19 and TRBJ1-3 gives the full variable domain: DGGITQSPKYLFRKEGQNVTLSCEQNLNHDAMYWYRQDPGQGLRLIYYSQIVNDFQKGDIAEGYSVSREKKESFPLTVTSAQKNPTAFYLCASSRLWDTLGNTIYFGEGSWLTVV.

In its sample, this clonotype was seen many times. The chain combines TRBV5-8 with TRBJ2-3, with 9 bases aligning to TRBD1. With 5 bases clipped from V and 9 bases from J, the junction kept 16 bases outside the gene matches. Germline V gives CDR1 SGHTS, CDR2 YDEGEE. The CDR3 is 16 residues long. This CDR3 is CASRTGTGSSGRTQYF. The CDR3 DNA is TGTGCCAGCAGGACCGGGACAGGGTCCTCGGGGCGGACGCAGTATTTT.

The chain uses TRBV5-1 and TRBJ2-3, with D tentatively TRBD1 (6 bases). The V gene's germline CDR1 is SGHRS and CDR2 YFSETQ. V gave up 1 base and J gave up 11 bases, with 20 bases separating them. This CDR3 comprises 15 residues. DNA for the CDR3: TGCGCCAGCAGCTTGCAGGGGCCGACCTACAATGAGCAGTATTTT. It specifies CASSLQGPTYNEQYF.

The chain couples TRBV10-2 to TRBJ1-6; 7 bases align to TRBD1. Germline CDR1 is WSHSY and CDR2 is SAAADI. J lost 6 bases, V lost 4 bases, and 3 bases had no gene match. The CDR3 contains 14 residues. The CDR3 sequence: CASSAGQINSPLHF. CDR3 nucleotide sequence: TGCGCCAGCAGTGCGGGACAGATTAATTCACCCCTCCACTTT.

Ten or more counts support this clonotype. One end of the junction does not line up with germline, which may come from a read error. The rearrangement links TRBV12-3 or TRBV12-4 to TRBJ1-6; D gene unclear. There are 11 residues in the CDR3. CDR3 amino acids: CASSLGSSLHF. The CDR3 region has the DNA TGTGCCAGCAGTTTGGGTTCATCCCTCCACTTT.

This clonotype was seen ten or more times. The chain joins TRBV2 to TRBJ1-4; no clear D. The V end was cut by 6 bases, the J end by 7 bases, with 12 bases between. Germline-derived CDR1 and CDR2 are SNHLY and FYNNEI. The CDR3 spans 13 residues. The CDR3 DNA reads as TGTGCCAGCAGGAAGGAGGCCGGTGAAAAACTGTTTTTT. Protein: CASRKEAGEKLFF.

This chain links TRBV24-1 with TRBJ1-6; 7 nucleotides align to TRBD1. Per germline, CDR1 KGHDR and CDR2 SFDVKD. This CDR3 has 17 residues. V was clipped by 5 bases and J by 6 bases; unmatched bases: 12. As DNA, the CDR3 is TGTGCCACCAGTGCTACGGGAATTCGACAGGGTAATTCACCCCTCCACTTT. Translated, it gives CATSATGIRQGNSPLHF.

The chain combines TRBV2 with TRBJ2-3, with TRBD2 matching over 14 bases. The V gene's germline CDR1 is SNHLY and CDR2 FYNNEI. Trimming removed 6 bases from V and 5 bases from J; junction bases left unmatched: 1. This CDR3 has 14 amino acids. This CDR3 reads CASRGLAGEDTQYF. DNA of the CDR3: TGTGCCAGCAGGGGACTAGCGGGAGAAGATACGCAGTATTTT.

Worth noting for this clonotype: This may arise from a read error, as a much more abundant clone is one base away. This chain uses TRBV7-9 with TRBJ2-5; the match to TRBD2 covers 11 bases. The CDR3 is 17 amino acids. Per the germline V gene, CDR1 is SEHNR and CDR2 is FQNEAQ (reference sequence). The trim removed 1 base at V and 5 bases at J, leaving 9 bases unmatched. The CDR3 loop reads CASSLVNSGGAGETQYF. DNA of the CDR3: TGTGCCAGCAGCTTAGTTAATAGCGGGGGGGCTGGGGAGACCCAGTACTTC. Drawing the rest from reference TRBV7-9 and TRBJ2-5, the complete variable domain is DTGVSQNPRHKITKRGQNVTFRCDPISEHNRLYWYRQTLGQGPEFLTYFQNEAQLEKSRLLSDRFSAERPKGSFSTLEIQRTEQGDSAMYLCASSLVNSGGAGETQYFGPGTRLLVL.

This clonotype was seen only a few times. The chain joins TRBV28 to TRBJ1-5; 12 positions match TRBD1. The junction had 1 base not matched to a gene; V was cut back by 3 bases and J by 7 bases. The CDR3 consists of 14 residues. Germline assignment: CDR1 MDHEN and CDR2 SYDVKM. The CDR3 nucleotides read TGTGCCAGCAGTTTGGGACAGGGGGCCCAGCCCCAGCATTTT. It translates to CASSLGQGAQPQHF. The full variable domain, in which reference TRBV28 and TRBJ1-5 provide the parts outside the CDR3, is DVKVTQSSRYLVKRTGEKVFLECVQDMDHENMFWYRQDPGLGLRLIYFSYDVKMKEKGDIPEGYSVSREKKERFSLILESASTNQTSMYLCASSLGQGAQPQHFGDGTRLSIL.

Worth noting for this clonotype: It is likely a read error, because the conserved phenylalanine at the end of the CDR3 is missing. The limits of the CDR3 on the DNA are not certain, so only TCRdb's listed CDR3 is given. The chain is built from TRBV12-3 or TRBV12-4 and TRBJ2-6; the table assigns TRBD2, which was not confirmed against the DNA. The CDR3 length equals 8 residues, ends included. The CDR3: CASSLRLA.

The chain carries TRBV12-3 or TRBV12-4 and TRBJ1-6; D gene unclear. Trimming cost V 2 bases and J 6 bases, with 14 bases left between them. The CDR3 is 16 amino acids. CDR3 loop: CASSLRASRPNSPLHF. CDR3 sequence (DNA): TGTGCCAGCAGTTTAAGGGCCTCTCGCCCTAATTCACCCCTCCACTTT.

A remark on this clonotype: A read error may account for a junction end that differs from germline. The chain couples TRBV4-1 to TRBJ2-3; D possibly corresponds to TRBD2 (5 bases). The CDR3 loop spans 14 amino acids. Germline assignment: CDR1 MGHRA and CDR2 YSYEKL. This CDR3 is CAGSFEGSTDTQYF. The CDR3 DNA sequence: TGCGCCGGCAGCTTTGAGGGTAGCACAGATACGCAGTATTTT.

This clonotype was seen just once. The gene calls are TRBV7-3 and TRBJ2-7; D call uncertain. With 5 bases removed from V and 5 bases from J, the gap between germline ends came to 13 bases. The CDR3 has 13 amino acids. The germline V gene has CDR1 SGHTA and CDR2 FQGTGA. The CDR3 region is CASSRTEPDEQYF. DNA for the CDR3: TGTGCCAGCAGCCGAACTGAACCGGACGAGCAGTACTTC.

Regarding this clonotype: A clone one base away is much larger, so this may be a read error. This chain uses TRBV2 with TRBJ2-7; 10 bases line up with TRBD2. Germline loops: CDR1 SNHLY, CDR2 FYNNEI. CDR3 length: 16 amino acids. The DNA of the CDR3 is TGTACCAGCAGAACAGGGGGACTAGCGCCGTGGGGGGAGCAGTACTTC. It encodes CTSRTGGLAPWGEQYF.